Following are 14 T cell receptor beta chains from one sample sequenced in a study of blood T cell repertoires in COVID-19. Clones were sequenced by immunoSEQ multiplex PCR, and TCRdb holds only the in-frame ones, with some missing. There are approximately 60,000 clones in the sample; roughly three quarters occur only once, and 3% to 3.5% lies in the top ten. Sequenced input: peripheral blood. The receptors originated from a man aged 55-75 years with acute or convalescent COVID-19.

This chain connects TRBV5-1 to TRBJ2-4; tentative D call: TRBD1 (6 bases). This CDR3 is 14 amino acids long. Germline CDR1 SGHRS, CDR2 YFSETQ. V was cut by 4 bases and J by 2 bases, with 10 bases left in between. The CDR3 nucleotides read TGCGCCAGCAGCAACGGGACATCCAAAAACATTCAGTACTTC. Encoded protein: CASSNGTSKNIQYF.

This sequence joins TRBV5-1 and TRBJ1-1; 9 positions agree with TRBD1. This CDR3 has 17 amino acids. CDR1 and CDR2 (germline): SGHRS, YFSETQ. V shed 2 bases, J shed 0 bases, and the junction held 8 bases outside the gene matches. CDR3 nucleotides: TGCGCCAGCAGCTTCTTGGACAGGGGCATCATGAACACTGAAGCTTTCTTT. This codes for CASSFLDRGIMNTEAFF.

This clone was recorded once. The gene calls are TRBV4-1 and TRBJ2-7; 9 positions match TRBD1. V dropped 3 bases and J dropped 4; count of bases not matched to a gene: 16. Germline V lookup: CDR1 MGHRA, CDR2 YSYEKL. CDR3 length equals 18 residues. The CDR3 nucleotides are TGCGCCAGCAGCCAGCTCACCGGACGGGGACAGGGAACTTACGAGCAGTACTTC. Translating gives CASSQLTGRGQGTYEQYF.

The chain recombines TRBV4-1 with TRBJ1-1, with D possibly being TRBD1 (6 bases). CDR3 length equals 18 residues. The germline V gene has CDR1 MGHRA and CDR2 YSYEKL. V lost 7 bases and J lost 3, with 27 bases in between. CDR3 sequence reads: CASIPDFRGAKGHTEAFF. CDR3 DNA sequence: TGCGCCAGCATTCCGGACTTTCGGGGGGCGAAAGGTCACACTGAAGCTTTCTTT.

The chain has TRBV27 and TRBJ1-6; D is perhaps TRBD1 (6 bases). Trimming left V 7 bases short and J 8 bases short, with 12 bases between. This CDR3 comprises 13 residues. The germline gives CDR1 MNHEY, CDR2 SMNVEV (reference sequence). The CDR3 DNA sequence: TGTGCCAGCACCCTAAGACAGGATTCACCCCTCCACTTT. This translates into CASTLRQDSPLHF.

The chain carries TRBV29-1 and TRBJ2-5, with TRBD2 identical over 11 bases. The CDR3 has 17 amino acids. The germline gives CDR1 SQVTM, CDR2 ANQGSEA. V lost 1 base, J lost 0 bases, and 7 bases stayed unmatched. CDR3 sequence: CSVEGASGGPYQETQYF. In DNA form, the CDR3 reads TGCAGCGTTGAAGGAGCTAGCGGGGGGCCATACCAAGAGACCCAGTACTTC.

This chain joins TRBV6-5 and TRBJ2-7, with TRBD2 as a possible D gene (6 bases). Trimming shortened V by 8 bases and J by 6 bases, and 23 bases separated the two germline ends. The germline CDR1 and CDR2 sequences are MNHEY and SVGAGI. The CDR3 totals 15 residues. CDR3: CASVRVGSVDAEQYF. Here the CDR3 DNA reads TGTGCCAGCGTAAGGGTCGGGAGTGTTGACGCCGAGCAGTACTTC.

This chain uses TRBV27 with TRBJ1-2; 7 bases align to TRBD1. CDR1 and CDR2 from the germline V gene are MNHEY and SMNVEV (reference sequence). This CDR3 is 13 amino acids long. With 6 bases clipped from V and 4 bases from J, the junction kept 5 bases outside the gene matches. CDR3 DNA: TGTGCCAGCAGCCTAGGGGGCGGCTATGGCTACACCTTC. Translation gives CASSLGGGYGYTF.

J is TRBJ1-5 and V is TRBV7-6; 8 bases are a match to TRBD1. The CDR3 extends over 14 amino acids. The germline CDR1 and CDR2 sequences are SGHVS and FNYEAQ. V dropped 5 bases and J dropped 5; count of bases not matched to a gene: 5. As DNA, the CDR3 is TGTGCCAGCAGCCCGACAGGGGTCGATCAGCCCCAGCATTTT. Translation gives CASSPTGVDQPQHF.

This chain uses TRBV7-2 with TRBJ1-3; unclear D gene. Trimming left V 1 base short and J 3 bases short, with 19 bases between. The CDR3 extends over 18 amino acids. Germline-derived CDR1 and CDR2 are SGHTA and FQGNSA. This chain's CDR3 is CASSLEGYWGGGGNTIYF. The CDR3 DNA is TGTGCCAGCAGCTTAGAGGGTTACTGGGGAGGTGGTGGAAACACCATATATTTT.

The chain uses TRBV30 and TRBJ1-2, with TRBD1 matching over 8 bases. The CDR3 spans 14 residues. The J segment lost 8 bases and the V segment lost 4 bases, leaving 12 bases of the junction unmatched. Germline V gene data show CDR1 as GTSNPN and CDR2 as SVGIG (reference sequence). The CDR3 DNA sequence: TGTGCCTGGACCCCCGGACAGGGTCTTCGGGGCTACACCTTC. Encoded protein: CAWTPGQGLRGYTF.

The gene calls are TRBV2 and TRBJ1-2; D is uncertain. The CDR3 is 13 residues long. CDR1 SNHLY and CDR2 FYNNEI come from the germline V gene. Trimming pared 5 bases from V and 0 bases from J, leaving 7 bases between. CDR3 bases: TGTGCCAGCAGTTTCGTCCCTAACTATGGCTACACCTTC. As protein: CASSFVPNYGYTF. Full variable domain (remainder filled in from reference TRBV2 and TRBJ1-2): EPEVTQTPSHQVTQMGQEVILRCVPISNHLYFYWYRQILGQKVEFLVSFYNNEISEKSEIFDDQFSVERPDGSNFTLKIRSTKLEDSAMYFCASSFVPNYGYTFGSGTRLTVV.

The chain has TRBV7-9 and TRBJ1-3, with D possibly being TRBD1 (6 bases). The CDR3 has 15 residues. V lost 5 bases and J lost 0, with 11 bases in between. The germline gives CDR1 SEHNR, CDR2 FQNEAQ (reference sequence). The CDR3 coding sequence is TGTGCCAGCAGCCGGACAGACCGCTCTGGAAACACCATATATTTT. Residues: CASSRTDRSGNTIYF.

This clone has more than one count but fewer than ten. The chain employs TRBV2 and TRBJ1-5; 10 bases are shared with TRBD1. The CDR3 consists of 16 residues. Germline lookup yields CDR1 SNHLY and CDR2 FYNNEI. J was trimmed by 4 bases and V by 6 bases; bases with no gene match: 9. CDR3 in amino acids: CASREGDRGGNQPQHF. The CDR3 DNA follows: TGTGCCAGCAGGGAGGGGGACAGGGGAGGGAATCAGCCCCAGCATTTT. Full variable domain (rest looked up from reference TRBV2 and TRBJ1-5): EPEVTQTPSHQVTQMGQEVILRCVPISNHLYFYWYRQILGQKVEFLVSFYNNEISEKSEIFDDQFSVERPDGSNFTLKIRSTKLEDSAMYFCASREGDRGGNQPQHFGDGTRLSIL.